Below are 9 T cell receptor beta chains sequenced from a single sample in a study of early T cells in non-severe SARS-CoV-2 infection. Via MiXCR, TCRdb re-called the 5' RACE reads, giving one row per CDR3 protein. The table lists around 35,000 distinct CDR3 sequences, around 6.1% of them singletons. The sequencing input was whole blood. The receptors shown here come from an adult who was a healthcare worker with PCR-confirmed SARS-CoV-2 infection or an uninfected control (not recorded which).

This clonotype was detected ten times or more. J is TRBJ2-7 and V is TRBV12-5; the D is unclear. The CDR3 runs to 11 residues. With 0 bases removed from V and 6 bases from J, the gap between germline ends came to 3 bases. The germline CDR1 and CDR2 sequences are LGHNT and FRNRAP. The DNA of the CDR3 is TGTGCTAGTGGTTTGGTAGCCGAGCAGTACTTC. This sequence encodes CASGLVAEQYF. Complete variable domain (other parts from reference TRBV12-5 and TRBJ2-7): DARVTQTPRHKVTEMGQEVTMRCQPILGHNTVFWYRQTMMQGLELLAYFRNRAPLDDSGMPKDRFSAEMPDATLATLKIQPSEPRDSAVYFCASGLVAEQYFGPGTRLTVT.

This clonotype was counted many times. The J gene is TRBJ2-3, the V gene TRBV7-2; either TRBD1 or TRBD2 may supply D (5 bases each). Germline V gives CDR1 SGHTA, CDR2 FQGNSA. The germline V and J ends were trimmed by 4 bases and 6 bases, with 8 bases remaining between them. This CDR3 spans 12 amino acids. CDR3 in DNA: TGTGCCAGCAGCTGGGGGTCGGATACGCAGTATTTT. This sequence encodes CASSWGSDTQYF.

In this sample, this clonotype turned up a few times. V usage is TRBV6-2 or TRBV6-3 and J usage is TRBJ2-1; 11 nucleotides align to TRBD1. Germline CDR1 MNHEY, CDR2 SVGEGT. J was trimmed by 5 bases and V by 2 bases; bases with no gene match: 11. The CDR3 has 18 residues. Here the CDR3 DNA reads TGTGCCAGCAGTTACGCCCTTCGGACAGGGGGCTTCAACAATGAGCAGTTCTTC. It translates to CASSYALRTGGFNNEQFF.

This clonotype was detected many times. The chain has TRBV7-2 and TRBJ1-2; unclear D gene. The V end was cut by 2 bases, the J end by 7 bases, with 14 bases between. Germline values: CDR1 SGHTA, CDR2 FQGNSA. The CDR3 extends over 14 amino acids. CDR3 DNA sequence: TGTGCCAGCAGCTTATCCTGGGAAAAGGGTGGCTACACCTTC. Protein product: CASSLSWEKGGYTF.

This clonotype was recorded many times. The chain links TRBV12-3 or TRBV12-4 to TRBJ2-1; D might be TRBD1 or TRBD2, each matching 5 bases. The V end lost 7 bases, the J end lost 5 bases, and 15 bases lay between the germline ends. The CDR3 is made up of 14 amino acids. The CDR3 reads CASTLGTPNNEQFF. The CDR3 DNA sequence: TGTGCCAGCACCCTCGGGACGCCAAACAATGAGCAGTTCTTC.

This clonotype showed up just a few times. The rearrangement links TRBV2 to TRBJ1-1; D not certain. The CDR3 has 13 amino acids. In germline, CDR1 is SNHLY, CDR2 FYNNEI. V was shortened by 7 bases and J by 0 bases, with 9 bases between the two germline ends. The CDR3 nucleotides are TGTGCCAGCACGGCAGAGATGAACACTGAAGCTTTCTTT. Amino acids: CASTAEMNTEAFF.

This clonotype was detected many times. V usage is TRBV28 and J usage is TRBJ1-4; 9 nucleotides agree with TRBD1. V gave up 5 bases and J gave up 5 bases; unmatched junction bases: 6. The germline CDR1 and CDR2 sequences are MDHEN and SYDVKM. CDR3 length: 15 residues. The CDR3 loop reads CASSRYRGLNEKLFF. The CDR3 coding sequence is TGTGCCAGCAGTCGTTACAGGGGGCTGAATGAAAAACTGTTTTTT.

This clonotype was found many times. The chain joins TRBV2 to TRBJ2-7; no clear D. The germline gives CDR1 SNHLY, CDR2 FYNNEI. V was pared by 2 bases and J by 3 bases, with 11 bases between. The CDR3 extends over 14 amino acids. The CDR3 here is CASSEFRRIYEQYF. The CDR3 DNA reads as TGTGCCAGCAGTGAATTTCGACGGATCTACGAGCAGTACTTC.

At least ten counts were recorded for this clonotype. The chain uses TRBV7-9 and TRBJ2-1; no firm D call. Trimming cost V 7 bases and J 7 bases, with 11 bases left between them. The CDR3 runs to 12 residues. CDR1 SEHNR and CDR2 FQNEAQ come from the germline V gene (reference sequence). CDR3 residues: CASTPGSNEQFF. The CDR3, as DNA: TGTGCCAGCACCCCAGGATCAAATGAGCAGTTCTTC.